This paragraph covers one T cell receptor beta chain sequence. The entry originates in a study of blood T cell repertoires in COVID-19. Study details: Samples representing acute and convalescent COVID-19 were sourced from the United States, Italy and Spain. Sources were T cells, B-cell-depleted T cells, or PBMCs; the material itself was cDNA or gDNA.

Per the germline V gene, CDR1 is LGHDT and CDR2 is YNNKEL (reference sequence). V was shortened by 3 bases and J by 5 bases, with 11 bases between the two germline ends. The CDR3 runs to 14 residues. Study processing details: Amplification of reference gene primers was used by the study to estimate nucleated cell counts. This table comes from immunoSEQ multiplex PCR, and its TCRdb copy is limited to in-frame clones, with some not included. That table furnishes V, J and clone size, whereas the DNA furnished D and trimming. The data show 250,000 or so clones, with 86% seen just once and approximately 10% held by the top ten.

V usage is TRBV3-1 (or the pseudogene TRBV3-2) and J usage is TRBJ2-1, with no clear D. This TCR was sampled from a man aged 40-49 years with active or convalescent COVID-19. The sequenced sample was peripheral blood. The CDR3 sequence: CASSQRHSNNEQFF. DNA for the CDR3: TGTGCCAGCAGCCAGCGACATTCGAACAATGAGCAGTTCTTC.